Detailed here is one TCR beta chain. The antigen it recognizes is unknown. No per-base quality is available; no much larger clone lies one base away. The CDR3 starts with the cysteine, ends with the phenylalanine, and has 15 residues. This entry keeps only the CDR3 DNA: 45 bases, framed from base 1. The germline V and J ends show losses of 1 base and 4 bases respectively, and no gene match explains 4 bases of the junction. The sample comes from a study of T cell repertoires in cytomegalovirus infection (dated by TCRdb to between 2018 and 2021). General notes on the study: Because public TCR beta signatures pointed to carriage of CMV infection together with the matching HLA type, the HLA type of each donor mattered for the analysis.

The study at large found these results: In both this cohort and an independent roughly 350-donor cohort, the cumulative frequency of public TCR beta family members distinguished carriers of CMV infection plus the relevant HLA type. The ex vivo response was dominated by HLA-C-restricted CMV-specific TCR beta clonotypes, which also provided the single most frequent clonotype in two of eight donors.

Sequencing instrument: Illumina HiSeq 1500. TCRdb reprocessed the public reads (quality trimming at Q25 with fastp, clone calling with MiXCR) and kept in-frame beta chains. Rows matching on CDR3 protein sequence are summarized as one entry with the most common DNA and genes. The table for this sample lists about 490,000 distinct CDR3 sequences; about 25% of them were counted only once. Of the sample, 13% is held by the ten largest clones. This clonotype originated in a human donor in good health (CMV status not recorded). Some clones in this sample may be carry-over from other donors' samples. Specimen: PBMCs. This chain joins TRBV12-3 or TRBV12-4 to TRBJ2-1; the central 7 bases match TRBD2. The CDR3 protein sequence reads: CASSLVGRYYNEQFF. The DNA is TGTGCCAGCAGTTTAGTCGGGAGGTATTACAATGAGCAGTTCTTC.